A selection of T cell receptor beta chains follows, all from one sample in a study of control samples from healthy donors and cancer patients. Measured with immunoSEQ multiplex PCR; TCRdb has only the in-frame clones, and not every one. The sample has around 100,000 clones; roughly 89% are singletons. Sequencing was done on a sample of blood. All receptors derive from a human donor in good health. The donor label of this sample is uncertain. The CDR3 runs from the conserved cysteine through the conserved F or W. The order of the fields is J gene, clone size, V gene, D gene, CDR3 protein, CDR3 DNA. D genes are given only for firm matches. Some rows have no size entry. The others give once, few or many, or a class for an expanded clone.

j_call: TRBJ1-1
clone_size: few
v_call: TRBV7-9
d_call: TRBD1
cdr3_aa: CASSLATGGGTEAFF
cdr3_nt: TGTGCCAGCAGCTTAGCTACAGGGGGTGGCACTGAAGCTTTCTTT

j_call: TRBJ1-2
clone_size: -
v_call: TRBV28
d_call: -
cdr3_aa: CASKKRNYGYTF
cdr3_nt: TGTGCCAGCAAAAAAAGAAACTATGGCTACACCTTC

j_call: TRBJ2-3
clone_size: -
v_call: TRBV6-2/TRBV6-3
d_call: -
cdr3_aa: CASSYLIHTDTQYF
cdr3_nt: TGTGCCAGCAGTTACTTGATACACACAGATACGCAGTATTTT

j_call: TRBJ1-3
clone_size: -
v_call: TRBV10-3
d_call: TRBD1
cdr3_aa: CAIRNGTGWGNTIYF
cdr3_nt: TGTGCCATCAGGAATGGGACAGGGTGGGGAAACACCATATATTTT

j_call: TRBJ1-2
clone_size: -
v_call: TRBV28
d_call: TRBD1
cdr3_aa: CASSYTSGQNYGYTF
cdr3_nt: TGTGCCAGCAGTTATACCTCGGGACAGAACTATGGCTACACCTTC

j_call: TRBJ2-3
clone_size: -
v_call: TRBV5-1
d_call: -
cdr3_aa: CASSLVAGYTDTQYF
cdr3_nt: TGCGCCAGCAGCTTGGTGGCGGGGTACACAGATACGCAGTATTTT

j_call: TRBJ2-2
clone_size: -
v_call: TRBV4-2
d_call: TRBD2
cdr3_aa: CASSQARGAGPNTGELFF
cdr3_nt: TGTGCCAGCAGCCAAGCGCGGGGGGCAGGACCCAACACCGGGGAGCTGTTTTTT

j_call: TRBJ1-3
clone_size: -
v_call: TRBV7-6
d_call: -
cdr3_aa: CASSLALEGPHSGNTIYF
cdr3_nt: TGTGCCAGCAGCTTAGCGCTAGAAGGTCCGCACTCTGGAAACACCATATATTTT

j_call: TRBJ1-5
clone_size: -
v_call: TRBV6-6
d_call: -
cdr3_aa: CASSYPFQPQHF
cdr3_nt: TGTGCCAGCAGTTATCCGTTTCAGCCCCAGCATTTT

j_call: TRBJ1-5
clone_size: -
v_call: TRBV4-2
d_call: -
cdr3_aa: CASSQESGKWDQPQHF
cdr3_nt: TGTGCCAGCAGCCAAGAGTCGGGGAAATGGGATCAGCCCCAGCATTTT

j_call: TRBJ2-4
clone_size: -
v_call: TRBV18
d_call: -
cdr3_aa: CASSLGTVRVAKNIQYF
cdr3_nt: TGTGCCAGCTCTCTGGGTACCGTCAGGGTAGCCAAAAACATTCAGTACTTC

j_call: TRBJ1-5
clone_size: -
v_call: TRBV7-8
d_call: -
cdr3_aa: CASSSRRDQPQHF
cdr3_nt: TGTGCCAGCAGCTCCCGAAGGGATCAGCCCCAGCATTTT

j_call: TRBJ2-5
clone_size: once
v_call: TRBV6-1
d_call: -
cdr3_aa: CASSEGVGWETQYF
cdr3_nt: TGTGCCAGCAGTGAAGGGGTAGGGTGGGAGACCCAGTACTTC

j_call: TRBJ1-3
clone_size: -
v_call: TRBV19
d_call: -
cdr3_aa: CASSMFRGSGNTIYF
cdr3_nt: TGTGCCAGTAGTATGTTCAGGGGCTCTGGAAACACCATATATTTT

j_call: TRBJ2-7
clone_size: -
v_call: TRBV27
d_call: TRBD2
cdr3_aa: CASSFSGGDEQYF
cdr3_nt: TGTGCCAGCAGTTTCAGCGGGGGGGACGAGCAGTACTTC

j_call: TRBJ2-2
clone_size: -
v_call: TRBV6-2/TRBV6-3
d_call: -
cdr3_aa: CASSHPFGELFF
cdr3_nt: TGTGCCAGCAGCCACCCTTTCGGGGAGCTGTTTTTT

j_call: TRBJ1-3
clone_size: few
v_call: TRBV5-1
d_call: -
cdr3_aa: CASSQTVPGAERF
cdr3_nt: TGCGCCAGCAGCCAGACAGTACCCGGAGCAGAGAGATTT

j_call: TRBJ1-2
clone_size: -
v_call: TRBV12-3/TRBV12-4
d_call: -
cdr3_aa: CASSLKPGDGYTF
cdr3_nt: TGTGCCAGCAGTTTAAAACCGGGGGATGGCTACACCTTC

j_call: TRBJ1-3
clone_size: -
v_call: TRBV19
d_call: -
cdr3_aa: CASLGAGQVSGNTIYF
cdr3_nt: TGTGCCAGTCTCGGGGCAGGCCAAGTCTCTGGAAACACCATATATTTT

j_call: TRBJ2-3
clone_size: -
v_call: TRBV5-1
d_call: TRBD2
cdr3_aa: CASSLGSGGPTDTQYF
cdr3_nt: TGCGCCAGCAGCTTGGGTAGCGGGGGGCCCACAGATACGCAGTATTTT

j_call: TRBJ2-1
clone_size: -
v_call: TRBV24-1
d_call: TRBD1
cdr3_aa: CATSEGTGGWDEQFF
cdr3_nt: TGTGCCACCAGTGAAGGGACAGGGGGTTGGGATGAGCAGTTCTTC

j_call: TRBJ2-1
clone_size: -
v_call: TRBV6-2/TRBV6-3
d_call: TRBD1
cdr3_aa: CASSYPRKGARNEQFF
cdr3_nt: TGTGCCAGCAGTTACCCCCGAAAGGGGGCGAGGAATGAGCAGTTCTTC

j_call: TRBJ1-3
clone_size: -
v_call: TRBV6-1
d_call: -
cdr3_aa: CASSEGIYSGNTIYF
cdr3_nt: TGTGCCAGCAGTGAGGGGATTTACTCTGGAAACACCATATATTTT

j_call: TRBJ2-5
clone_size: -
v_call: TRBV5-1
d_call: TRBD2
cdr3_aa: CASSISGGEYQETQYF
cdr3_nt: TGCGCCAGCAGCATTAGCGGGGGGGAGTACCAAGAGACCCAGTACTTC

j_call: TRBJ2-5
clone_size: -
v_call: TRBV7-9
d_call: -
cdr3_aa: CASSLAGGLETQYF
cdr3_nt: TGTGCCAGCAGCTTAGCTGGGGGGCTAGAGACCCAGTACTTC

j_call: TRBJ2-3
clone_size: -
v_call: TRBV24-1
d_call: -
cdr3_aa: CATSDFLADTDTQYF
cdr3_nt: TGTGCCACCAGTGATTTTTTGGCAGACACAGATACGCAGTATTTT

j_call: TRBJ1-5
clone_size: -
v_call: TRBV19
d_call: TRBD1
cdr3_aa: CASKGQGVSNQPQHF
cdr3_nt: TGTGCCAGTAAAGGACAGGGAGTGAGCAATCAGCCCCAGCATTTT

j_call: TRBJ1-1
clone_size: -
v_call: TRBV30
d_call: TRBD1
cdr3_aa: CAWSQGALKGTEAFF
cdr3_nt: TGTGCCTGGAGTCAGGGGGCCCTCAAGGGCACTGAAGCTTTCTTT

j_call: TRBJ1-1
clone_size: -
v_call: TRBV18
d_call: -
cdr3_aa: CASSPTSEAFF
cdr3_nt: TGTGCCAGCTCACCAACCTCAGAAGCTTTCTTT

j_call: TRBJ2-2
clone_size: -
v_call: TRBV5-1
d_call: -
cdr3_aa: CASRGGTVTSGELFF
cdr3_nt: TGCGCCAGCAGAGGAGGGACAGTTACGTCCGGGGAGCTGTTTTTT

j_call: TRBJ2-3
clone_size: -
v_call: TRBV18
d_call: -
cdr3_aa: CASSPRQGVDTQYF
cdr3_nt: TGTGCCAGCTCACCCCGTCAGGGTGTAGATACGCAGTATTTT

j_call: TRBJ2-1
clone_size: -
v_call: TRBV5-1
d_call: -
cdr3_aa: CASSPATTHNEQFF
cdr3_nt: TGCGCCAGCAGCCCCGCGACGACTCACAATGAGCAGTTCTTC

j_call: TRBJ2-3
clone_size: -
v_call: TRBV6-2/TRBV6-3
d_call: TRBD1
cdr3_aa: CASSFRGRDRYTDTQYF
cdr3_nt: TGTGCCAGCAGTTTTCGCGGCCGGGACAGGTACACAGATACGCAGTATTTT

j_call: TRBJ2-3
clone_size: few
v_call: TRBV19
d_call: TRBD2
cdr3_aa: CASSRLAGRDTQYF
cdr3_nt: TGTGCCAGTAGTAGACTAGCGGGTCGGGATACGCAGTATTTT

j_call: TRBJ2-2
clone_size: -
v_call: TRBV6-2/TRBV6-3
d_call: -
cdr3_aa: CASSTSVRGGRAGELFF
cdr3_nt: -

j_call: TRBJ2-1
clone_size: -
v_call: TRBV5-1
d_call: -
cdr3_aa: CASSFELGEQFF
cdr3_nt: TGCGCCAGCAGCTTCGAATTGGGTGAGCAGTTCTTC

j_call: TRBJ1-6
clone_size: -
v_call: TRBV11-2
d_call: TRBD1
cdr3_aa: CASSFRDRVRLNSPLHF
cdr3_nt: TGTGCCAGCAGCTTCCGGGACAGGGTGCGCCTTAATTCACCCCTCCACTTT

j_call: TRBJ1-1
clone_size: -
v_call: TRBV2
d_call: TRBD1
cdr3_aa: CASTRDRGTVNGVFF
cdr3_nt: TGTGCCAGCACTCGGGACAGGGGTACGGTGAATGGTGTTTTCTTT

j_call: TRBJ1-2
clone_size: few
v_call: TRBV7-8
d_call: -
cdr3_aa: CASSSRQANYGYTF
cdr3_nt: TGTGCCAGCAGCTCCAGACAGGCTAACTATGGCTACACCTTC

j_call: TRBJ1-4
clone_size: -
v_call: TRBV9
d_call: TRBD1
cdr3_aa: CASSVGTGYNEKLFF
cdr3_nt: TGTGCCAGCAGCGTGGGGACAGGTTATAATGAAAAACTGTTTTTT

j_call: TRBJ1-2
clone_size: -
v_call: TRBV2
d_call: -
cdr3_aa: CASRGQLSNYGYTF
cdr3_nt: TGTGCCAGCAGAGGACAGCTCTCTAACTATGGCTACACCTTC